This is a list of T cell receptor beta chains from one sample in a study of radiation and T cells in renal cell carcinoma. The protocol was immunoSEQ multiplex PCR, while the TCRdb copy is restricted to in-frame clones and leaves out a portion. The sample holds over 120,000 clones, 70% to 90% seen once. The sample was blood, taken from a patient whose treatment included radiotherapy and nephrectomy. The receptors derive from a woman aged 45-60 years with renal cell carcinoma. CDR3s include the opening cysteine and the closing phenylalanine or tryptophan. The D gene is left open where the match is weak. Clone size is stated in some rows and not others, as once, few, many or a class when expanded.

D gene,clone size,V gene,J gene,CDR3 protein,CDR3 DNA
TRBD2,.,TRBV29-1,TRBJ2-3,CSVQRGGTDTQYF,TGCAGCGTCCAGCGGGGGGGGACAGATACGCAGTATTTT
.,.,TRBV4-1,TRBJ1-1,CASSLGVNTEAFF,TGCGCCAGCAGCCTTGGGGTGAACACTGAAGCTTTCTTT
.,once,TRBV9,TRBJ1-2,CASSVGAESYGYTF,TGTGCCAGCAGCGTAGGGGCAGAGAGCTATGGCTACACCTTC
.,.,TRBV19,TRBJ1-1,CASTPTPGYLTEAFF,TGTGCCAGTACCCCTACCCCAGGGTATTTGACTGAAGCTTTCTTT
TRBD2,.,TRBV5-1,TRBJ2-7,CASSFGLAAYEQYF,TGCGCCAGCAGCTTTGGACTAGCGGCCTACGAGCAGTACTTC
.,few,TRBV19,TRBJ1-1,CASRVQGSEAFF,TGTGCCAGTAGAGTACAGGGCTCTGAAGCTTTCTTT
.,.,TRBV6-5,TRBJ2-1,CASRDPNNEQFF,TGTGCCAGCAGGGACCCTAACAATGAGCAGTTCTTC
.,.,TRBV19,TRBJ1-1,CASSIDDAHVTEAFF,TGTGCCAGTAGTATAGATGATGCGCATGTTACTGAAGCTTTCTTT
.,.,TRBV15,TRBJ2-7,CATSSPRESAYEQYF,TGTGCCACCAGCAGTCCCAGGGAGAGCGCCTACGAGCAGTACTTC
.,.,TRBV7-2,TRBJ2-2,CASSALGVLDTGELFF,TGTGCCAGCAGCGCCCTTGGGGTGTTGGACACCGGGGAGCTGTTTTTT
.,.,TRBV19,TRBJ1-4,CASSTDKHEKLFF,TGTGCCAGTAGTACGGATAAGCATGAAAAACTGTTTTTT